This T cell receptor (beta chain) appears in the sequencing data of a study of T cell changes during pregnancy in multiple sclerosis. The table came from immunoSEQ multiplex PCR; TCRdb's copy has only in-frame clones and leaves some out. The sample includes under 70,000 clones, nearly 95% of them seen just once. The J segment lost 4 bases and the V segment lost 0 bases, leaving 4 bases of the junction unmatched. CDR1 MNHNS and CDR2 SASEGT come from the germline V gene. The CDR3 consists of 16 residues. This specimen was CD4+ T cells from peripheral blood mononuclear cells, taken after pregnancy. The origin of this receptor is a female donor with multiple sclerosis, enrolled in a pregnancy study. The chain recombines TRBV6-1 with TRBJ2-3; 10 positions agree with TRBD2. CDR3 nucleotides: TGTGCCAGCAGTGAAGCAGGCCTAGCGGGGGCAGATACGCAGTATTTT. Translated, it gives CASSEAGLAGADTQYF.